This T cell receptor (beta chain) was captured in a study of T cells after yellow fever vaccination. For the study at large: Where fractions had low cell numbers, libraries were prepared from them with the SMART-Seq v4 Ultra Low Input RNA kit. The study's findings and limits: Sorted repertoires could include abundant contaminating clonotypes from bulk cells. It was a weaker secondary response, yet one that peaked faster, at day 5 versus 15.

This clonotype was seen ten or more times. A 5'RACE template-switching step, the method used to make TCR cDNA, added a universal primer site and UMIs. Each CDR3 protein gets one entry after TCRdb re-called the 5' RACE reads with MiXCR. Among roughly 1,300 distinct CDR3 sequences listed, around 9.9% were seen once. The CDR3 runs 12 residues. The V gene's germline CDR1 is SGHDN and CDR2 FVKESK. V was pared by 2 bases and J by 9 bases, with 0 bases of the junction left unmatched. The sequence was obtained from a man aged 18 to 30 who received the YFV17D yellow fever vaccine. Sequencing was performed on CD8+ T cells binding an NS4B(214-222) dextramer, sorted from PBMCs, taken roughly 20 days after the first yellow fever vaccination. The chain joins TRBV14 to TRBJ2-4, with 8 bases that match TRBD1. The CDR3 protein is CASSQTGGIQYF. Written as DNA, the CDR3 is TGTGCCAGCAGCCAAACAGGGGGCATTCAGTACTTC.